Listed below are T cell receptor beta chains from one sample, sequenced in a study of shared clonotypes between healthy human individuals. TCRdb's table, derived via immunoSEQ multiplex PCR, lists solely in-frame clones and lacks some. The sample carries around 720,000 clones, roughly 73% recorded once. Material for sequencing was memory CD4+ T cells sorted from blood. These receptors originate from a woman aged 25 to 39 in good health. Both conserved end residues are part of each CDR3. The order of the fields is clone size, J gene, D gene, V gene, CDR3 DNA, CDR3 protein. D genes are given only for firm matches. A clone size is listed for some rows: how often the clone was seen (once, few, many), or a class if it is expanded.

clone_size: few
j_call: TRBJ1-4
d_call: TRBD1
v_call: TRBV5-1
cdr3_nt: TGCGCCAGCAGCTTAGGACAGGGGGTAACTAATGAAAAACTGTTTTTT
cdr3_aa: CASSLGQGVTNEKLFF

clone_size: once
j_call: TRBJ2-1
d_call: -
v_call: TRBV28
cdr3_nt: TGCGTAACGTCAGGGGCCCCCTACAATGAGCAGTTCTTC
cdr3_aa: CVTSGAPYNEQFF

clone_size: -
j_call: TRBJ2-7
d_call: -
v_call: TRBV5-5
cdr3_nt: TGTGCCAGCAGCTTGGCCGAGGCAGGGAGTTCCTACGAGCAGTACTTC
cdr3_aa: CASSLAEAGSSYEQYF

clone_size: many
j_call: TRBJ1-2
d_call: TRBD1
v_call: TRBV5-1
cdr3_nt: TGCGCCAGCAGCCCGGGGACAGGGACTTTAGGCTACACCTTC
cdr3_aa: CASSPGTGTLGYTF

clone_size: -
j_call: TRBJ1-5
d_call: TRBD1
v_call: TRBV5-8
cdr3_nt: TGTGCCAGCAGCCCTCGGACAGGGCGCCAGCCCCAGCATTTT
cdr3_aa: CASSPRTGRQPQHF

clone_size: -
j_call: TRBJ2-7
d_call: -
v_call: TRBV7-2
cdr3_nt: TGTGCCAGCAGCTTATTCCCCTACGAGCAGTACTTC
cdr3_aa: CASSLFPYEQYF

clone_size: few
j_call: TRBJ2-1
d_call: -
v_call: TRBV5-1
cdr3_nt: TGCGCCAGCAGCTTGGGGGACAATTCCTACAATGAGCAGTTCTTC
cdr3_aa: CASSLGDNSYNEQFF

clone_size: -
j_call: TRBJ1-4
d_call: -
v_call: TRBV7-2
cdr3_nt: TGTGCCAGCAGCTTAGTATCAACTAATGAAAAACTGTTTTTT
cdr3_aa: CASSLVSTNEKLFF

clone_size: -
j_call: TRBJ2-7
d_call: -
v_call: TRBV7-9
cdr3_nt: TGTGCCAGCAGCCGACTGGGGGGATCCGAGCAGTACTTC
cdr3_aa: CASSRLGGSEQYF

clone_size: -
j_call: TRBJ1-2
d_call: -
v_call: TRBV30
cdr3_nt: TGTGCCTGGAGGGGCCCCCCAGGGGGCTACACCTTC
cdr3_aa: CAWRGPPGGYTF

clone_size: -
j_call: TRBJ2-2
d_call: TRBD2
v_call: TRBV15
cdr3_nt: TGTGCCACCAGCAGAGGGTGGACTAGCGGGAGCGACGGGGAGCTGTTTTTT
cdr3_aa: CATSRGWTSGSDGELFF

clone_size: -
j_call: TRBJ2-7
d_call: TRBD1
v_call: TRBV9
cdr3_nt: TGTGCCAGCAGCAGGGGGCTATCCTACGAGCAGTACTTC
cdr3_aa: CASSRGLSYEQYF

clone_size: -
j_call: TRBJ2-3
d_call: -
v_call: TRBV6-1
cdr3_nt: TGTGCCAGCAGTGAAAGAGGGTCAGATACGCAGTATTTT
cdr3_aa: CASSERGSDTQYF

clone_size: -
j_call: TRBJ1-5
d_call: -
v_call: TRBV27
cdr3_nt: TGTGCCAGCAGTTTAAGGACAGACAATCAGCCCCAGCATTTT
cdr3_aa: CASSLRTDNQPQHF

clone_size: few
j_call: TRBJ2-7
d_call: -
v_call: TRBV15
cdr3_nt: TGTGCCACCAGCAGAGAGGTGGCGGGCTACGAGCAGTACTTC
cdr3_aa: CATSREVAGYEQYF

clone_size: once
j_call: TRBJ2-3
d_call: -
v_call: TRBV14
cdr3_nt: TGTGCCAGCAGCCCCCCATCCTGGGGGGGCGATACGCAGTATTTT
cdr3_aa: CASSPPSWGGDTQYF

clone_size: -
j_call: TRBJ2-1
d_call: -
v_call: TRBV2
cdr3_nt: TGTGCCAGCAGCGGACCACTCTCCTACAATGAGCAGTTCTTC
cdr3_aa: CASSGPLSYNEQFF

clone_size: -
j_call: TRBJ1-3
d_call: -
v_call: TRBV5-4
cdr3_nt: TGTGCCAGCAGCTTGGCAGGGGTTGGTTCTGGAAACACCATATATTTT
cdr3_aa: CASSLAGVGSGNTIYF

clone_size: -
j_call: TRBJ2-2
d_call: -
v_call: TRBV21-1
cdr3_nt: TGTGCCAGCAGCAGACGAACAGGGGGCGGACTAAAAAACGGGGAGCTGTTTTTT
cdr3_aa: CASSRRTGGGLKNGELFF

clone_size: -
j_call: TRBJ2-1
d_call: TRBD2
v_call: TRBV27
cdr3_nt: TGTGCCAGCAGTCTAGCGGGCCAAACCTACAATGAGCAGTTCTTC
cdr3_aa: CASSLAGQTYNEQFF

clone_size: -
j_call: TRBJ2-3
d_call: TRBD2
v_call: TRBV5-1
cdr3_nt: TGCGCCAGCAGCTTGTATCCAGCGGGAGGCACAGATACGCAGTATTTT
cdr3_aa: CASSLYPAGGTDTQYF

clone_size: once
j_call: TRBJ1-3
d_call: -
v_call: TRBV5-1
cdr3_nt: TGCGCCAGCAGCCCTGAGCGCTCTGGAAACACCATATATTTT
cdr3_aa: CASSPERSGNTIYF

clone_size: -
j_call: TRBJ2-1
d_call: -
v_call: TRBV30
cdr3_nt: TGTGCCTGGGGGGTATATGAGCAGTTCTTC
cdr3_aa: CAWGVYEQFF

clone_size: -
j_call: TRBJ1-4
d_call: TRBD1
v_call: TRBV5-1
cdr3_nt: TGCGCCAGCAGCTCCGTAGGGGGCGAGGTGGGGAAACTGTTTTTT
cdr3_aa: CASSSVGGEVGKLFF

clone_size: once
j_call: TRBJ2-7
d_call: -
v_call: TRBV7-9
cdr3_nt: TGTGCCAGCAGCTTAGCGTCTGGAACCTACGAGCAGTACTTC
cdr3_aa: CASSLASGTYEQYF

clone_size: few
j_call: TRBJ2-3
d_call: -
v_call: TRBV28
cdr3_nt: TGTGCCAGCATTAAGGGAGGGGGCGCGGGAGATACGCAGTATTTT
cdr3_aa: CASIKGGGAGDTQYF

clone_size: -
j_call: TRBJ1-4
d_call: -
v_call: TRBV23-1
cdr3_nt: TGCGCCAGCAGTCAATCAGAGGAGGCCGAAAAACTGTTTTTT
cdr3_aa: CASSQSEEAEKLFF

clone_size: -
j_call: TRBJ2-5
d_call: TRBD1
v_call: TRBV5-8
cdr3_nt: TGTGCCGCACTCGATGAGGGACCCTGGGACAGGGTGGTAGTAGAGACCCAGTACTTC
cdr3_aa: CAALDEGPWDRVVVETQYF

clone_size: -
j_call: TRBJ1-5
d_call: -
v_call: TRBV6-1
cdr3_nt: TGTGCCAGCAGTGAAGATAGACATACTAATCAGCCCCAGCATTTT
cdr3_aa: CASSEDRHTNQPQHF

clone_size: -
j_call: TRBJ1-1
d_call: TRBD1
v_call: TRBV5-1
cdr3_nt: TGCGCCAGCAGCTTGTCGCAGGGGGGGACTGAAGCTTTCTTT
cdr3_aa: CASSLSQGGTEAFF

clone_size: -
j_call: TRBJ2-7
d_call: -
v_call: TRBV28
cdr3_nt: TGTGCCATCACCAACACCAGGGCCTACGAGCAGTACTTC
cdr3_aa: CAITNTRAYEQYF

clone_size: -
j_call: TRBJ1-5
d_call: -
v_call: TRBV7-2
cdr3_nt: TGTGCCAGCAATTCTTTGTTGGGGCAACAGCCCCAGCATTTT
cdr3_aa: CASNSLLGQQPQHF

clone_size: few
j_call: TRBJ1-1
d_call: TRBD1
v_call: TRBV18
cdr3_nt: TGTGCCAGCTCACCAAGGACAGGGGGCGACACTGAAGCTTTCTTT
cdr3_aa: CASSPRTGGDTEAFF

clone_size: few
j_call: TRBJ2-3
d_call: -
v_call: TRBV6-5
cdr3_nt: TGTGCCAGCAGTATTACAGGGCTCGCAAGAAATACGCAGTATTTT
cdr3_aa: CASSITGLARNTQYF

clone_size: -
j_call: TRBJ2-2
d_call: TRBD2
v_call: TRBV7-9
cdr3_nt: TGTGCCAGCAGCCCCCCAGGCGGGAGGTTCACCGGGGAGCTGTTTTTT
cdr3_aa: CASSPPGGRFTGELFF

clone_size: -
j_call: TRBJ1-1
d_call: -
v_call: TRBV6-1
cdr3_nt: TGTGCCAGCAGTGGAATCAGGGGCAGGGAAGCTTTCTTT
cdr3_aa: CASSGIRGREAFF

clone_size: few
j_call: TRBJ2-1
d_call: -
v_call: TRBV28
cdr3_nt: TGTGCCAGCAGTCCGGGACTGTTCAATGAGCAGTTCTTC
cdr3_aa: CASSPGLFNEQFF

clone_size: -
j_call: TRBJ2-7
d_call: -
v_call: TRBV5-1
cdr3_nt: TGCGCCAGCAGCTTGGGGCTTCGGGAGCAGTACTTC
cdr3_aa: CASSLGLREQYF

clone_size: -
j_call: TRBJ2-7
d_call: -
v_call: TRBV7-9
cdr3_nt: TGTGCCAGCAGCGAGGGAGCGCCCACTGCCTACGAGCAGTACTTC
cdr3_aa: CASSEGAPTAYEQYF

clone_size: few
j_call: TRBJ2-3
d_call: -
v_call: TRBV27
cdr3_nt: TGTGCCAGCAGTTTTCGTCGGGAGAGGAGAGATACGCAGTATTTT
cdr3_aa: CASSFRRERRDTQYF

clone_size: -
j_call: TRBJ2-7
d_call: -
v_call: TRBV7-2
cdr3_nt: TGTGCCAGCAGCTTTGTAGTAGCGGTAAACTCCTACGAGCAGTACTTC
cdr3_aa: CASSFVVAVNSYEQYF

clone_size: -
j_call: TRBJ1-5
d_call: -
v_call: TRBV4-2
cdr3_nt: TGTGCCAGCAGCGCCGGTTTGGGCTCAGATCAGCCCCAGCATTTT
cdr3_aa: CASSAGLGSDQPQHF

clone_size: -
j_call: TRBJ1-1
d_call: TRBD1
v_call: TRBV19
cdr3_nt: TGTGCCAGTAGTACTCAAGGACAGGGGGCAACTGAAGCTTTCTTT
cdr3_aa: CASSTQGQGATEAFF

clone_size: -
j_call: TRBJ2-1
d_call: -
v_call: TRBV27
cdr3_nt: TGTGCCAGCACGGTTGGGGGTTTTGACAATGAGCAGTTCTTC
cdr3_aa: CASTVGGFDNEQFF

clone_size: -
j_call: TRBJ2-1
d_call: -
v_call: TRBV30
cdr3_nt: TGTGCCTGGAGTAGAGGGGGGTTCAATGAGCAGTTCTTC
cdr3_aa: CAWSRGGFNEQFF

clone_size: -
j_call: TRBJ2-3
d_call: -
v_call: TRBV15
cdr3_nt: TGTGCCACCAGCAGAGAAAACACCCCTAGCACAGATACGCAGTATTTT
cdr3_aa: CATSRENTPSTDTQYF

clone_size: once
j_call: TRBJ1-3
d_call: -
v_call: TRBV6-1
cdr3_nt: TGTGCCATTTCCGGGACGTCAGGAAACACCATATATTTT
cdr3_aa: CAISGTSGNTIYF

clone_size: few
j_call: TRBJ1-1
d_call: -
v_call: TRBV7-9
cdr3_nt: TGTGCCAGCAGCTTAGGTGACGGCCCGCAGGGCACTGAAGCTTTCTTT
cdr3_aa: CASSLGDGPQGTEAFF

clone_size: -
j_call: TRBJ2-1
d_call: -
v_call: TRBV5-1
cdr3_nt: TGCGCCAGCAGCTCAAGGACTGCCCAACCTGAGCAGTTCTTC
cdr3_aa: CASSSRTAQPEQFF

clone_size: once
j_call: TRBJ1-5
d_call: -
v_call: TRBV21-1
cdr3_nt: TGTGCCAGCAGCAAAGGGACAGGGAATCAGCCCCAGCATTTT
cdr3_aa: CASSKGTGNQPQHF

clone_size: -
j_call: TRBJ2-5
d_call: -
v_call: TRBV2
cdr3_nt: TGTGCCAGCATCGGGGGAAATTCAGAGACCCAGTACTTC
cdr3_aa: CASIGGNSETQYF

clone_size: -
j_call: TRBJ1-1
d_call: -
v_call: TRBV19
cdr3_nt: TGTGCCAGTAGTATGGGCGTCAATGTGGGTGAAGCTTTCTTT
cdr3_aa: CASSMGVNVGEAFF

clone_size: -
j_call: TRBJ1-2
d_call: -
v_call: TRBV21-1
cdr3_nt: TGTGCCAGCAGACATCGGAACTATGGCTACACCTTC
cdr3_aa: CASRHRNYGYTF